A selection of T cell receptor beta chains follows, all from one sample in a study of blood T cells in healthy people across ages. TCRdb itself ran the 5' RACE reads through MiXCR, one entry per CDR3 protein. The sample shows some 1,800,000 distinct CDR3 sequences, more than 35% of them seen only once. Sample: blood. Receptors originate from a human donor in good health. CDR3s include the opening cysteine and the closing phenylalanine or tryptophan. The D gene is left open where the match is weak.

j_gene,v_gene,d_gene,CDR3aa
TRBJ2-3,TRBV5-6,TRBD1,CASSFDRGYSTDTQYF
TRBJ2-1,TRBV3-1,TRBD2,CASSSAGVGTYNEQFF
TRBJ1-2,TRBV24-1,TRBD1,CATSDLAGTVGYTF
TRBJ2-5,TRBV5-1,TRBD1,CASRNTVQGAGETQYF
TRBJ2-6,TRBV3-1,NA,CASSQGSSSGANVLTF
TRBJ1-3,TRBV11-2,TRBD1,CASSLSTGNSGNTIYF
TRBJ2-1,TRBV4-1,TRBD2,CASSQGPSGGTYNEQFF
TRBJ1-2,TRBV12-3/TRBV12-4,NA,CASSFRRGHYGYTF
TRBJ1-2,TRBV18,NA,CAGSPRQGTYGYTF
TRBJ2-1,TRBV9,NA,CASSVAMAIGGSEQFF
TRBJ2-1,TRBV7-3,NA,CASSLGPGAYNEQFF
TRBJ2-5,TRBV7-2,NA,CASSLVVSYQETQYF
TRBJ2-4,TRBV5-4,NA,CASSRDSGNIQYF
TRBJ2-7,TRBV27,TRBD2,CASSPWFEDGRGYEQYF
TRBJ2-5,TRBV19,NA,CASSIGHQETQYF
TRBJ2-5,TRBV28,TRBD2,CASSTNSGGAWETQYF
TRBJ1-2,TRBV29-1,TRBD1,CSVRDRGDGYTF
TRBJ2-5,TRBV20-1,TRBD1,CSAIWAGGKGTQYF
TRBJ2-5,TRBV6-5,TRBD1,CASSETGSETQYF
TRBJ2-7,TRBV20-1,NA,CSASGSPLITLYEQYF
TRBJ2-1,TRBV28,TRBD1,CASSFPLDRNHEQFF
TRBJ2-3,TRBV20-1,NA,CSASGGNSLSDTQYF
TRBJ2-1,TRBV20-1,NA,CSARVPDSNGQFF
TRBJ1-1,TRBV7-2,NA,CASSPRGRATEAFF
TRBJ2-7,TRBV28,NA,CASSLGGVRTYEQYF
TRBJ1-1,TRBV20-1,NA,CSARGEAFF
TRBJ2-3,TRBV20-1,NA,CSARDGGSSTDTQYF
TRBJ2-1,TRBV20-1,TRBD2,CSASLSYGGGANEQFF
TRBJ1-2,TRBV27,NA,CASSLQGFFGYTF
TRBJ2-7,TRBV20-1,TRBD2,CSAFLAGGQQGEQYF
TRBJ1-3,TRBV7-3,NA,CASSLDSGTSGNTIYF
TRBJ2-1,TRBV6-2/TRBV6-3,NA,CASSHVRGHEQFF
TRBJ2-1,TRBV20-1,TRBD2,CSAEGLAAYNEQFF
TRBJ2-5,TRBV7-2,TRBD2,CASSLEARASGAETQYF
TRBJ1-1,TRBV7-9,NA,CASSSWVGRLNTEAFF
TRBJ2-3,TRBV12-3/TRBV12-4,NA,CVSSLRRSTDTQYF
TRBJ2-1,TRBV14,TRBD2,CASSPGWTRFFSMEQFF
TRBJ2-1,TRBV3-1,NA,CASSQGWKGSNESFF
TRBJ2-3,TRBV29-1,NA,CSVGWVTGTDTQYF
TRBJ2-1,TRBV11-2,NA,CASSLLWRNEQFF
TRBJ1-3,TRBV28,TRBD1,CASTYRGSSGNTIYF
TRBJ2-1,TRBV7-9,NA,CASSSVLDRNEQFF
TRBJ1-1,TRBV7-9,TRBD1,CASSYTGGADTEAFF